This paragraph reports one T cell receptor beta chain. Assay: immunoSEQ multiplex PCR; the TCRdb copy retains only in-frame clones and omits some. This table holds 95,000 to 150,000 clones, around nine tenths found once. This entry comes from a study of blood T cell repertoires in COVID-19. Turning to the study itself: The analysed material was cDNA or gDNA that came from T cells, B-cell-depleted T cells, or PBMCs.

Germline CDR1 and CDR2: SGDLS and YYNGEE. V was trimmed by 0 bases and J by 2 bases, leaving 9 bases between them. This CDR3 has 15 amino acids. The sample taken for sequencing was peripheral blood. The genes are TRBV9 and TRBJ1-3, with D uncertain. This sequence was found in a man in his fifties or sixties with acute or convalescent COVID-19. The CDR3 loop reads CASSVATTAGNTIYF. The CDR3 DNA reads as TGTGCCAGCAGCGTAGCTACCACAGCTGGAAACACCATATATTTT. Using reference TRBV9 and TRBJ1-3 for the parts outside the CDR3, the full variable domain is DSGVTQTPKHLITATGQRVTLRCSPRSGDLSVYWYQQSLDQGLQFLIQYYNGEERAKGNILERFSAQQFPDLHSELNLSSLELGDSALYFCASSVATTAGNTIYFGEGSWLTVV.